This T cell receptor (beta chain) appears in the sequencing data of a study of T cell repertoires in cytomegalovirus infection (dated 2019 in TCRdb). In terms of the full investigation: Donor HLA type was relevant to the analysis, as public TCR beta signatures indicated carriage of CMV infection together with the matching HLA type.

Reads for this sample came from an Illumina HiSeq 1500. TCRdb reanalyzed the raw reads on its own, using fastp at Q25 for trimming and MiXCR for clone calling, and kept in-frame beta chains. Each entry merges the rows of one CDR3 protein and shows their most common DNA and genes. The sample data list about 740,000 distinct CDR3 sequences, and about 40% of these were observed just once. The ten largest clones take up more than 2.5% of the sample. Between the V and J ends, shortened by 1 base and 3 bases respectively, the junction contains 7 bases. The CDR3, cysteine through phenylalanine, is 13 amino acids long. Only the CDR3 part of the read is kept: 39 bases, read in frame from the first base. The germline V gene yields MNHEY for CDR1 and SVGEGT for CDR2. Overall results and qualifications from the work: Cumulative frequency of public TCR beta family members discriminated carriers of CMV infection plus the relevant HLA type in this cohort and an independent approximately 350-donor cohort. The ex vivo response was dominated by HLA-C-restricted CMV-specific TCR beta clonotypes, which also provided the single most frequent clonotype in two of eight donors.

Comment on this clonotype: This clone's antigen is unknown. There are no base qualities to consult, and no much larger clone falls within one base.

Sample: PBMCs. The chain joins TRBV6-2 or TRBV6-3 to TRBJ2-7; no D gene is confidently identified. The clonotype originates from a human donor in good health (CMV status not recorded). Some clones in this sample may be carry-over from other donors' samples. Read as DNA, the sequence is TGTGCCAGCAGTTACTATCCCAACTACGAGCAGTACTTC. Translated, it gives CASSYYPNYEQYF.